This TCR beta chain was obtained from a study of Tregs in tolerant kidney transplant recipients. The table came from immunoSEQ multiplex PCR; TCRdb's copy has only in-frame clones and leaves some out. Of around 50,000 clones listed, around 88% are singletons. This clone was picked up one time. Trimming took 1 base from V and 10 from J, leaving 22 bases between them. Germline V CDR1 and CDR2: SGHTA, FQGNSA. The CDR3 has 17 residues. The sequence came from a human donor in good health. The source material was CD4+ T cells from blood. This chain links TRBV7-2 with TRBJ1-4, with D possibly TRBD1 on 5 matching bases. Here the CDR3 reads CASSLVSRAGTGGKLFF. In DNA, the CDR3 is TGTGCCAGCAGCTTAGTTTCTCGCGCAGGGACTGGTGGAAAACTGTTTTTT.